This TCR beta chain was documented in a study of technical replicates of blood from several donors. The protocol was immunoSEQ multiplex PCR, while the TCRdb copy is restricted to in-frame clones and leaves out a portion. The table lists 50,000 to 70,000 clones, 85% to 90% of them singletons, with 4.6% in the top ten. Germline lookup yields CDR1 SGHVS and CDR2 FNYEAQ. The V end was cut by 5 bases, the J end by 4 bases, with 18 bases between. The CDR3 extends over 16 amino acids. The origin of this receptor is a human donor in good health. Some clones in this sample may be carry-over from other donors' samples. The sequenced sample consisted of PBMCs. The chain recombines TRBV7-6 with TRBJ2-1; a possible D gene is TRBD2 (5 bases). CDR3 sequence reads: CASSHPMGSKYNEQFF. CDR3 bases: TGTGCCAGCAGCCACCCAATGGGGAGCAAATACAATGAGCAGTTCTTC.